This T cell receptor beta chain was documented in a study of cytomegalovirus exposure and HLA in healthy donors. The donors gave bone marrow, and they were healthy. This clone was seen only once. The CDR3 has 17 amino acids. Trimming shortened V by 0 bases and J by 3 bases, and 15 bases separated the two germline ends. CDR1 and CDR2 from the germline V gene are KGHSH and LQKENI. PCR amplification relied on 60 Vbeta primers (plus 13 Jbeta primers). Assay used: immunoSEQ multiplex PCR; TCRdb lists only in-frame clones, some missing. Here the sample spans around 190,000 clones, roughly 87% being singletons.

This clonotype was obtained from a boy aged 2-15 years in good health and CMV-seronegative. The sample was PBMCs. The J gene is TRBJ1-5, the V gene TRBV18; the D gene is possibly TRBD1 (5 bases). The chain's CDR3 is CASSPPIGDSFNQPQHF. CDR3 nucleotide sequence: TGTGCCAGCTCACCACCGATTGGGGACTCCTTCAATCAGCCCCAGCATTTT.